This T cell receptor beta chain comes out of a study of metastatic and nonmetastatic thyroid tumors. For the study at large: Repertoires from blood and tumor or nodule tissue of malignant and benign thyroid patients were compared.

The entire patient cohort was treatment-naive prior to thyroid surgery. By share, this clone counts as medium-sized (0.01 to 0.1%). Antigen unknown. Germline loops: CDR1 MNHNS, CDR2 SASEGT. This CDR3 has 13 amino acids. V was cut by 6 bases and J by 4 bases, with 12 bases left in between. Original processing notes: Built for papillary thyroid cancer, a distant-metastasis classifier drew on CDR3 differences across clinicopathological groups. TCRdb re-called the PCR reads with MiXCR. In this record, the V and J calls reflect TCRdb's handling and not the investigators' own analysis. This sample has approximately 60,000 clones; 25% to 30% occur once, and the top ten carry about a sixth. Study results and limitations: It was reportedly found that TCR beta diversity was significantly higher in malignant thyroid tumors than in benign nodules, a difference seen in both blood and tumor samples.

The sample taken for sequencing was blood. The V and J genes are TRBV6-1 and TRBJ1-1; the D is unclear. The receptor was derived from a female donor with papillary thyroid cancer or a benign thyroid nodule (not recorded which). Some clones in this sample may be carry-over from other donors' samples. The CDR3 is CASRRNEGTEAFF. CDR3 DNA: TGTGCCAGCAGACGGAATGAGGGCACTGAAGCTTTCTTT.